The T cell receptor beta chain described here comes from a study of T-cell reconstitution after alpha-beta-depleted transplantation in children. For TCRbeta, the library was prepared with unique molecular identifiers. TCRdb re-analysed the PCR reads in MiXCR, keeping a single row per CDR3 protein. The sample lists almost 600,000 distinct CDR3 sequences, 27% occurring once. V shed 3 bases and J shed 5 bases, with 10 bases lying between them. This CDR3 spans 13 amino acids. Germline loops: CDR1 PRHDT, CDR2 FYEKMQ (reference sequence). Study-wide findings and caveats: Roughly two months post-transplant, alpha-beta T cells reportedly originated from several hundred graft clones that had expanded. After transplant, high TCRbeta diversity at day 60 in some patients arose from surviving recipient T cells and thymic progenitors. At one year after transplant, newly produced T cells mostly accounted for T-cell counts and diversity.

A word on this clonotype: The antigen is unknown.

The receptor comes from a boy younger than two with Wiskott-Aldrich syndrome, due to receive a stem cell transplant. The chain is built from TRBV13 and TRBJ2-5; tentatively, D is TRBD2 (5 bases). Sequencing was performed on PBMCs, taken before TCRalphabeta/CD19-depleted stem cell transplant. The CDR3 bases are TGTGCCAGCAGCTTTCTAGCATCCGAGACCCAGTACTTC. This translates into CASSFLASETQYF.